These 30 T cell receptor beta chains came from one sample sequenced in a study of T cell responses to AZD1222 COVID-19 vaccine. Measured with immunoSEQ multiplex PCR; TCRdb has only the in-frame clones, and not every one. The table records about 39,000 clones, roughly 87% of them present only once. The sample here was peripheral blood, taken 28 days after the second AZD1222 dose. Receptor source: an adult who received the AZD1222 COVID-19 vaccine.

This chain joins TRBV4-3 and TRBJ2-5, with TRBD2 identical over 14 bases. V trimming: 3 bases; J trimming: 2 bases; junction bases outside the gene matches: 2. The CDR3 runs 16 residues. Germline-derived CDR1 and CDR2 are LGHNA and YSLEER. The CDR3 DNA follows: TGCGCCAGCAGCCACGGACTAGCGGGGGGACAAGAGACCCAGTACTTC. It specifies CASSHGLAGGQETQYF.

This sequence joins TRBV6-2 or TRBV6-3 and TRBJ2-2; possible D gene TRBD1, 6 bases. CDR1 is MNHEY and CDR2 is SVGEGT in the germline V gene. CDR3 length: 16 residues. The ends were cut back, 6 bases at V and 6 bases at J, with 20 bases in the middle. The CDR3 nucleotides read TGTGCCAGCAGCCAACAGTCTAACAGGGCTGCCGGGGAGCTGTTTTTT. Protein product: CASSQQSNRAAGELFF.

The CDR3 bases are TGTGCCAGCAGCCTTCTCGGGACAGGGTCCTACGAGCAGTACTTC. Its protein product is CASSLLGTGSYEQYF. V gene TRBV5-6 combines with J gene TRBJ2-7; TRBD1 matches 9 bases. Losses at the gene ends were 4 bases for V and 1 base for J; bases not matched to a gene: 6. Germline assignment: CDR1 SGHDT and CDR2 YYEEEE. This CDR3 is built from 15 residues.

This chain links TRBV5-8 with TRBJ1-5, with 7 positions matching TRBD1. CDR3 length equals 17 residues. Trimming removed 1 base from V and 0 bases from J; junction bases left unmatched: 7. CDR1 and CDR2 from the germline V gene are SGHTS and YDEGEE. The CDR3 spells CASSLHRGGDSNQPQHF. The CDR3 DNA sequence: TGTGCCAGCAGCTTGCACAGGGGTGGGGATAGCAATCAGCCCCAGCATTTT.

V usage is TRBV10-2 and J usage is TRBJ2-7, with 16 bases aligning to TRBD2. Trimming took 4 bases from V and 2 from J; bases not matched to a gene: 2. The V gene's germline CDR1 is WSHSY and CDR2 SAAADI. CDR3 size: 16 residues. CDR3 loop: CASSAGTSGGAYEQYF. In DNA, the CDR3 is TGCGCCAGCAGTGCGGGGACTAGCGGGGGGGCCTACGAGCAGTACTTC.

The chain is built from TRBV28 and TRBJ1-6; 8 bases match TRBD1. This CDR3 is built from 16 residues. In germline, CDR1 is MDHEN, CDR2 SYDVKM. Germline trimming cut 1 base from V and 10 bases from J; bases unmatched to any gene: 9. The CDR3 DNA follows: TGTGCCAGCAGTTTATTGACAGGGGCCAGAAGGTCACCCCTCCACTTT. It codes for CASSLLTGARRSPLHF.

The rearrangement links TRBV28 to TRBJ2-7, with 7 bases aligning to TRBD1. Germline V lookup: CDR1 MDHEN, CDR2 SYDVKM. The CDR3 loop spans 16 amino acids. The V segment lost 5 bases and the J segment 4 bases; nucleotides outside the gene matches: 14. The CDR3 sequence: CASSGARDSIFYEQYF. CDR3 bases: TGTGCCAGCAGTGGGGCCCGGGACAGCATTTTTTACGAGCAGTACTTC.

Only one count was recorded for this clone. The rearrangement uses TRBV9 and TRBJ2-5, with 9 bases matching TRBD1. This CDR3 is built from 15 residues. The ends lost 5 bases at V and 5 bases at J; junction bases unmatched: 10. Germline V gene data show CDR1 as SGDLS and CDR2 as YYNGEE. CDR3 nucleotide sequence: TGTGCCAGCAGTAAGGGACAGGGTGGGTTGGAGACCCAGTACTTC. Amino acids: CASSKGQGGLETQYF.

This clone was counted once. CDR3 loop: CASSRGATLHF. CDR3 sequence (DNA): TGCGCCAGCAGCCGCGGAGCGACCCTCCACTTT. V gene TRBV4-1 combines with J gene TRBJ1-6; no firm D call. V lost 4 bases to trimming and J lost 14 bases, with 9 bases between them. This CDR3 spans 11 amino acids. Germline V gene sequence: CDR1 MGHRA, CDR2 YSYEKL.

The chain couples TRBV18 to TRBJ2-3; D gene unclear. The CDR3 has 13 amino acids. The V and J ends lost 4 bases and 0 bases respectively, with 5 bases between them. Germline lookup yields CDR1 KGHSH and CDR2 LQKENI. The DNA for the CDR3 is TGTGCCAGCTCACTGGACAGCACAGATACGCAGTATTTT. The encoded protein is CASSLDSTDTQYF.

J is TRBJ2-1 and V is TRBV13, with 10 bases that match TRBD2. V lost 4 bases, J lost 4 bases, and 4 bases stayed unmatched. The germline CDR1 and CDR2 sequences are PRHDT and FYEKMQ (reference sequence). CDR3 length: 15 residues. This CDR3 is CASSSAGGRYNEQFF. The CDR3 nucleotides read TGTGCCAGCAGCTCAGCGGGGGGGCGGTACAATGAGCAGTTCTTC.

This clone has just a few counts. The chain links TRBV7-9 to TRBJ2-2; 8 bases are shared with TRBD2. Germline-derived CDR1 and CDR2 are SEHNR and FQNEAQ (reference sequence). With 5 bases clipped from V and 0 bases from J, the junction kept 5 bases outside the gene matches. The CDR3 covers 16 residues. DNA for the CDR3: TGTGCCAGCAGCCTCCGGGAGGGATCGAACACCGGGGAGCTGTTTTTT. Residues: CASSLREGSNTGELFF.

The CDR3 DNA reads as TGTGCCTGGAGTGTCACAGGGAATCAGCCCCAGCATTTT. Its protein product is CAWSVTGNQPQHF. The chain uses TRBV30 and TRBJ1-5, with a possible D match to TRBD1 (6 bases). There are 13 residues in the CDR3. Germline CDR1 is GTSNPN and CDR2 is SVGIG (reference sequence). V was shortened by 0 bases and J by 4 bases, with 7 bases between the two germline ends.

This clone was counted a single time. CDR3 DNA: TGTGCCAGCATACAGGGGGGCTCAGGGGAAAAACTGTTTTTT. The encoded protein is CASIQGGSGEKLFF. The chain combines TRBV2 with TRBJ1-4, with TRBD1 matching over 8 bases. V lost 7 bases, J lost 8 bases, and 9 bases stayed unmatched. This CDR3 has 14 amino acids. The germline gives CDR1 SNHLY, CDR2 FYNNEI.

This clone appeared a single time. V usage is TRBV5-4 and J usage is TRBJ1-2; D uncertain. V lost 4 bases, J lost 8 bases, and 15 bases lay in between. The CDR3 has 13 amino acids. Germline values: CDR1 SGHNT, CDR2 YYREEE (reference sequence). DNA for the CDR3: TGTGCCAGCAGCCGGGATCAACTAGGGGGCTACACCTTC. Protein sequence: CASSRDQLGGYTF.

The genes are TRBV11-2 and TRBJ2-4; 12 bases line up with TRBD2. V gave up 5 bases and J gave up 1 base; unmatched junction bases: 9. This CDR3 comprises 18 residues. Germline CDR1 reads SGHAT; CDR2 reads FQNNGV. CDR3 amino acids: CASSVTSGGASAKNIQYF. The CDR3 coding sequence is TGTGCCAGCAGCGTGACTAGCGGGGGCGCCAGCGCCAAAAACATTCAGTACTTC.

This chain uses TRBV3-1 (or the pseudogene TRBV3-2) with TRBJ1-3; 9 bases are shared with TRBD1. V was pared by 4 bases and J by 0 bases, with 7 bases of the junction left unmatched. From germline, CDR1 is LGHDT and CDR2 YNNKEL (reference sequence). This CDR3 has 17 residues. The CDR3 bases are TGTGCCAGCAGCCGAGCCGGGACAGGGAGCTCTGGAAACACCATATATTTT. This sequence encodes CASSRAGTGSSGNTIYF.

This clone was observed a handful of times. V is TRBV7-8 and J is TRBJ1-2, with D hard to call. Germline V gene lookup returns CDR1 SGHVS and CDR2 FQNEAQ. V was trimmed by 3 bases and J by 0 bases, leaving 11 bases between them. The CDR3 runs to 15 residues. CDR3 DNA: TGTGCCAGCAGCTTGCCCAGCGAAACTAACTATGGCTACACCTTC. Protein: CASSLPSETNYGYTF. The whole variable domain, filled in from reference TRBV7-8 and TRBJ1-2, reads GAGVSQSPRYKVAKRGQDVALRCDPISGHVSLFWYQQALGQGPEFLTYFQNEAQLDKSGLPSDRFFAERPEGSVSTLKIQRTQQEDSAVYLCASSLPSETNYGYTFGSGTRLTVV.

This chain links TRBV10-3 with TRBJ1-2, with a weak D call TRBD1 (6 bases). Germline-derived CDR1 and CDR2 are ENHRY and SYGVKD. The CDR3 has 12 amino acids. The V end was cut by 4 bases, the J end by 8 bases, with 11 bases between. The CDR3 nucleotides are TGTGCCATCAGTGGAGGGGGGGACGGCTACACCTTC. This gives the protein CAISGGGDGYTF.

A few counts support this clone. The chain has TRBV9 and TRBJ1-1, with 7 bases aligning to TRBD1. Germline loops: CDR1 SGDLS, CDR2 YYNGEE. The CDR3 is 15 amino acids. Trimming cost V 0 bases and J 4 bases; bases outside gene matches: 6. This chain's CDR3 is CASSVGGQMGTEAFF. Here the CDR3 DNA reads TGTGCCAGCAGCGTAGGGGGACAGATGGGCACTGAAGCTTTCTTT.

This chain links TRBV12-3 or TRBV12-4 with TRBJ2-5, with 7 bases fitting TRBD1. This CDR3 has 12 residues. V was clipped by 6 bases and J by 7 bases; unmatched bases: 5. The CDR3 sequence is CASSQGQATQYF. CDR3 DNA sequence: TGTGCCAGCAGCCAAGGACAGGCGACCCAGTACTTC.

The chain couples TRBV5-1 to TRBJ2-1; the match to TRBD2 covers 9 bases. Trimming removed 4 bases from V and 4 bases from J; junction bases left unmatched: 6. Germline V gene data show CDR1 as SGHRS and CDR2 as YFSETQ. This CDR3 is 15 amino acids long. CDR3 in DNA: TGCGCCAGCAGCCCGCCCAGCGGGGGGTACAATGAGCAGTTCTTC. It specifies CASSPPSGGYNEQFF.

The rearrangement uses TRBV15 and TRBJ2-7; 7 positions agree with TRBD1. The length of the CDR3 is 15 residues. V dropped 5 bases and J dropped 2; count of bases not matched to a gene: 9. Germline V gene data show CDR1 as LNHNV and CDR2 as YYDKDF (reference sequence). This CDR3 is CATSAPGGRTYEQYF. CDR3 DNA: TGTGCCACCAGCGCTCCAGGGGGTCGAACCTACGAGCAGTACTTC.

CDR3 protein: CASKSGTGSYEQYF. DNA for the CDR3: TGTGCCAGTAAATCGGGGACAGGGTCCTACGAGCAGTACTTC. V usage is TRBV19 and J usage is TRBJ2-7; 9 bases match TRBD1. V shed 7 bases, J shed 1 base, and the junction held 5 bases outside the gene matches. The CDR3 consists of 14 residues. Germline-derived CDR1 and CDR2 are LNHDA and SQIVND (reference sequence).

The V call is TRBV19, the J call TRBJ1-4; D uncertain. Germline V CDR1 and CDR2: LNHDA, SQIVND (reference sequence). V was clipped by 6 bases and J by 3 bases, with 14 bases between them. The CDR3 sequence is 15 residues long. CDR3 protein: CASRSLMVANEKLFF. For the CDR3, the DNA is TGTGCCAGTAGATCTCTAATGGTGGCTAATGAAAAACTGTTTTTT. The full variable domain, in which reference TRBV19 and TRBJ1-4 provide the parts outside the CDR3, is DGGITQSPKYLFRKEGQNVTLSCEQNLNHDAMYWYRQDPGQGLRLIYYSQIVNDFQKGDIAEGYSVSREKKESFPLTVTSAQKNPTAFYLCASRSLMVANEKLFFGSGTQLSVL.

V and J are TRBV27 and TRBJ2-7; D is uncertain. CDR1 and CDR2 from the germline V gene are MNHEY and SMNVEV (reference sequence). V was clipped by 0 bases and J by 1 base, with 10 bases between them. The CDR3 totals 15 residues. As DNA, the CDR3 is TGTGCCAGCAGTTTATCCTTCGGCAGGTCCTACGAGCAGTACTTC. This gives the protein CASSLSFGRSYEQYF.

V and J are TRBV2 and TRBJ1-1; D call uncertain. The CDR3 runs to 13 residues. The germline V gene encodes CDR1 SNHLY and CDR2 FYNNEI. V dropped 7 bases and J dropped 4 bases, with 13 bases sitting between them. CDR3 sequence: CASTERVGTEAFF. The CDR3 DNA is TGTGCCAGCACCGAAAGGGTGGGCACTGAAGCTTTCTTT.

The chain is built from TRBV27 and TRBJ1-6; D is ambiguous. The CDR3 is made up of 17 amino acids. With 2 bases removed from V and 0 bases from J, the gap between germline ends came to 11 bases. The germline V gene has CDR1 MNHEY and CDR2 SMNVEV (reference sequence). The CDR3 DNA follows: TGTGCCAGCAGTTTAACGGCTCCGAGCTCCTATAATTCACCCCTCCACTTT. It codes for CASSLTAPSSYNSPLHF.

The chain carries TRBV4-3 and TRBJ1-5; D unresolved. The CDR3 is 16 amino acids. V was cut by 0 bases and J by 1 base, with 10 bases left in between. Per the germline V gene, CDR1 is LGHNA and CDR2 is YSLEER. CDR3 residues: CASSQEAGMSNQPQHF. DNA of the CDR3: TGCGCCAGCAGCCAAGAAGCAGGAATGAGCAATCAGCCCCAGCATTTT.

The chain joins TRBV28 to TRBJ1-2; 8 bases line up with TRBD1. V lost 8 bases, J lost 6 bases, and 8 bases stayed unmatched. The CDR3 runs to 13 residues. Germline assignment: CDR1 MDHEN and CDR2 SYDVKM. CDR3 residues: CASGQGGLDGYTF. The DNA of the CDR3 is TGTGCCAGCGGACAGGGAGGTTTGGATGGCTACACCTTC.